The 9 T cell receptor beta chains below were found in one sample sequenced in a study of blood T cell repertoires in COVID-19. Assay used: immunoSEQ multiplex PCR; TCRdb lists only in-frame clones, some missing. The data contain under 200,000 clones, over 75% of them singletons. Sequencing was performed on PBMCs or T cells enriched from blood (not recorded which). The receptors come from a man aged 50-60 years who had recovered from COVID-19.

J is TRBJ2-6 and V is TRBV30; 7 bases agree with TRBD2. Germline CDR1 reads GTSNPN; CDR2 reads SVGIG (reference sequence). V shed 0 bases, J shed 4 bases, and the junction held 6 bases outside the gene matches. CDR3 length: 16 amino acids. The CDR3 region is CAWSVAGLLGANVLTF. The DNA for the CDR3 is TGTGCCTGGAGTGTAGCGGGACTGCTAGGGGCCAACGTCCTGACTTTC.

This clone appeared a single time. The genes are TRBV11-3 and TRBJ1-1, with 7 nucleotides matching TRBD1. The CDR3 sequence is 13 residues long. V shed 4 bases, J shed 5 bases, and the junction held 4 bases outside the gene matches. Germline CDR1 is SGHNT and CDR2 is YENEEA. CDR3 sequence reads: CASSWTGGTEAFF. In DNA, the CDR3 is TGTGCCAGCAGCTGGACAGGTGGTACTGAAGCTTTCTTT.

The chain combines TRBV28 with TRBJ1-1; D is possibly TRBD1 (5 bases). The length of the CDR3 is 14 residues. V lost 7 bases and J lost 0, with 12 bases in between. Looked up from germline, CDR1 is MDHEN and CDR2 is SYDVKM. DNA for the CDR3: TGTGCCAGCACCTGGGGGGGAATGAACACTGAAGCTTTCTTT. The encoded protein is CASTWGGMNTEAFF.

This rearrangement joins TRBV18 to TRBJ1-2, with a possible D match to TRBD1 (6 bases). With 10 bases removed from V and 8 bases from J, the gap between germline ends came to 20 bases. The CDR3 extends over 13 amino acids. Germline V gene lookup returns CDR1 KGHSH and CDR2 LQKENI. The CDR3 nucleotides read TGTGCCACCACAGGGTCATCCCAGGGGGGCTACACCTTC. Protein product: CATTGSSQGGYTF.

This chain uses TRBV14 with TRBJ2-2; D is perhaps TRBD2 (5 bases). V shed 3 bases and J shed 1 base, with 18 bases lying between them. The CDR3 sequence is 18 residues long. Germline CDR1 is SGHDN and CDR2 is FVKESK. CDR3 sequence (DNA): TGTGCCAGCAGCCAGTGGGCAAGAAGGACTTTGAACACCGGGGAGCTGTTTTTT. Amino acids: CASSQWARRTLNTGELFF.

The chain recombines TRBV6-5 with TRBJ2-3; 8 bases match TRBD2. V trimming: 7 bases; J trimming: 2 bases; junction bases outside the gene matches: 5. Germline CDR1 is MNHEY and CDR2 is SVGAGI. This CDR3 spans 14 amino acids. The chain's CDR3 is CASTGSGDTDTQYF. CDR3 coding DNA: TGTGCCAGCACAGGTAGCGGGGACACAGATACGCAGTATTTT.

The chain has TRBV3-1 (or the pseudogene TRBV3-2) and TRBJ2-7; the match to TRBD2 covers 7 bases. The germline V gene encodes CDR1 LGHDT and CDR2 YNNKEL (reference sequence). V lost 7 bases, J lost 1 base, and 10 bases stayed unmatched. The CDR3 covers 15 residues. In nucleotides, the CDR3 is TGTGCCAGCACCCTAGGGCCTAGCGGATCCTACGAGCAGTACTTC. Protein product: CASTLGPSGSYEQYF.

The chain carries TRBV15 and TRBJ1-5; D is possibly TRBD1 (6 bases). CDR1 and CDR2 (germline): LNHNV, YYDKDF (reference sequence). The CDR3 sequence is 15 residues long. V gave up 3 bases and J gave up 7 bases, with 16 bases separating them. CDR3 sequence reads: CATSRETGLGQPQHF. The CDR3 nucleotides are TGTGCCACCAGCAGGGAAACAGGGCTCGGGCAGCCCCAGCATTTT. The full variable domain, rest sourced from reference TRBV15 and TRBJ1-5, is DAMVIQNPRYQVTQFGKPVTLSCSQTLNHNVMYWYQQKSSQAPKLLFHYYDKDFNNEADTPDNFQSRRPNTSFCFLDIRSPGLGDTAMYLCATSRETGLGQPQHFGDGTRLSIL.

The chain links TRBV28 to TRBJ1-5; 12 bases fit TRBD1. Trimming cost V 6 bases and J 4 bases; bases outside gene matches: 13. From germline, CDR1 is MDHEN and CDR2 SYDVKM. The CDR3 is 18 residues long. The CDR3 sequence is CASRTPRDRGLRNQPQHF. The CDR3 coding sequence is TGTGCCAGCAGGACTCCCCGGGACAGGGGGCTGCGAAATCAGCCCCAGCATTTT.